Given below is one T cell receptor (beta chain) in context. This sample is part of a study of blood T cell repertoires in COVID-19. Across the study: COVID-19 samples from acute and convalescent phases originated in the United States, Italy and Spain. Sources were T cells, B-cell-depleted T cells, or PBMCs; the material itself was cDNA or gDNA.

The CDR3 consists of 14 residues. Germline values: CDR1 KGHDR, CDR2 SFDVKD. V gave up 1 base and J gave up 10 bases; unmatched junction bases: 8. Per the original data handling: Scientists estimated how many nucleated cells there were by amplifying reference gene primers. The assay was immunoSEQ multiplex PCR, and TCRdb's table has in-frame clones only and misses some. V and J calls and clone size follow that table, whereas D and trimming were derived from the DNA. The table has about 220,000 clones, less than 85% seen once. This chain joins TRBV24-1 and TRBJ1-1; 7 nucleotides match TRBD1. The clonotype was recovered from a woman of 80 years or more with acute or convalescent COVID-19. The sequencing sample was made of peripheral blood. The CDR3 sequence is CATSDFSDRRGAFF. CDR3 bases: TGTGCCACCAGTGATTTCTCGGACAGGCGGGGAGCTTTCTTT.